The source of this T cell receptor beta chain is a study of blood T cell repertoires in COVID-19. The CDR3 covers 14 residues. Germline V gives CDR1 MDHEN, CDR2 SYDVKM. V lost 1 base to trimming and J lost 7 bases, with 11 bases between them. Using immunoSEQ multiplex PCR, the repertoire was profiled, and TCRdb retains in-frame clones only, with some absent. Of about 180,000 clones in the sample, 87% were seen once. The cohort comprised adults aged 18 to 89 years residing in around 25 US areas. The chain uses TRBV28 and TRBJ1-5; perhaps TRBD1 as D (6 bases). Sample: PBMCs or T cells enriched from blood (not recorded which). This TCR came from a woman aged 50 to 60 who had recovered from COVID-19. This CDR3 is CASSLFRGGQPQHF. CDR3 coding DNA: TGTGCCAGCAGTTTATTCAGGGGCGGACAGCCCCAGCATTTT.